The 14 T cell receptor beta chains below all came from one sample that was sequenced in a study of regulatory T cells in long-lasting Graves disease. Regarding time point: newly diagnosed GD, antithyroid drugs for less than 3 months. Preparation of the TCR library used RNA extracted from PBMCs. Arm-PCR of CDR3 regions and iRepertoire HTBI primers were the basis on which TCR beta libraries were built. TCRdb called the multiplex PCR reads again in MiXCR, with one record for every CDR3 protein. Among roughly 380,000 distinct CDR3 sequences listed, approximately 15% were seen once. These same data were also listed under a study on T cells in Graves' hyperthyroidism and ophthalmopathy.

This sample comprised peripheral blood mononuclear cells (PBMCs), obtained at new diagnosis, from a patient treated with antithyroid drugs. Receptors originate from a man between 40 and 49 years old with Graves disease.

This clonotype was recorded at least ten times. This chain connects TRBV9 to TRBJ2-3, with D tentatively TRBD1 (5 bases). Germline-derived CDR1 and CDR2 are SGDLS and YYNGEE. The CDR3 is 15 amino acids. Trimming removed 2 bases from V and 2 bases from J, with 12 bases in between. DNA for the CDR3: TGTGCCAGCAGCGTCGACCAGGGTTTCACAGATACGCAGTATTTT. Protein sequence: CASSVDQGFTDTQYF. The whole variable domain, filled in from reference TRBV9 and TRBJ2-3, reads DSGVTQTPKHLITATGQRVTLRCSPRSGDLSVYWYQQSLDQGLQFLIQYYNGEERAKGNILERFSAQQFPDLHSELNLSSLELGDSALYFCASSVDQGFTDTQYFGPGTRLTVL.

This clonotype turned up a few times. This clone may be a read error of a much larger clone one base away. The V and J genes are TRBV10-3 and TRBJ2-7; 15 positions match TRBD2. After removal of 11 bases from V and 2 bases from J, the junction contained 10 bases not matched to a gene. The CDR3 extends over 16 amino acids. Germline loops: CDR1 ENHRY, CDR2 SYGVKD. The DNA of the CDR3 is TGTGCCGCGGGGACTAGCGGGGGGCGAGTCCCCTACGAGCAGTACTTC. The encoded protein is CAAGTSGGRVPYEQYF.

The V call is TRBV6-1, the J call TRBJ1-3; D unresolved. V dropped 2 bases and J dropped 2 bases, with 7 bases sitting between them. The germline CDR1 and CDR2 sequences are MNHNS and SASEGT. The CDR3 extends over 14 amino acids. The CDR3 region is CASSEKRAGNTIYF. DNA of the CDR3: TGTGCCAGCAGTGAAAAGAGGGCTGGAAACACCATATATTTT.

CDR3 in amino acids: CSANNRGYGYTF. CDR3 nucleotides: TGCAGTGCTAATAACAGGGGCTATGGCTACACCTTC. V and J are TRBV20-1 and TRBJ1-2; 7 nucleotides agree with TRBD1. After removal of 4 bases from V and 4 bases from J, the junction contained 3 bases not matched to a gene. CDR1 is DFQATT and CDR2 is SNEGSKA in the germline V gene (reference sequence). The CDR3 is 12 residues long.

This chain joins TRBV29-1 and TRBJ2-1, with 7 bases matching TRBD1. The CDR3 contains 13 residues. V was clipped by 8 bases and J by 6 bases; unmatched bases: 10. Germline V gene lookup returns CDR1 SQVTM and CDR2 ANQGSEA. CDR3 nucleotides: TGCAGCTCATTCGACAGGGTAGGCAATGAGCAGTTCTTC. Its translation: CSSFDRVGNEQFF.

Concerning this clonotype itself: This may stem from a read error, because a much larger clone lies one nucleotide away. The chain uses TRBV2 and TRBJ2-7; D might be TRBD2 (7 bases). V shed 6 bases and J shed 7 bases, with 16 bases lying between them. The CDR3 is made up of 13 amino acids. CDR1 and CDR2 (germline): SNHLY, FYNNEI. CDR3 sequence: CASRSGGLWEQYF. The CDR3, as DNA: TGTGCCAGCAGATCCGGGGGGCTGTGGGAGCAGTACTTC.

This clonotype has a count of ten or more. The CDR3 nucleotides read TGTGCCAGCAGTTTATGGCCAGGCCACTACTATGGCTACACCTTC. Translation gives CASSLWPGHYYGYTF. The J gene is TRBJ1-2, the V gene TRBV7-2; D uncertain. This CDR3 region has 15 residues. Germline V gene data show CDR1 as SGHTA and CDR2 as FQGNSA. Trimming removed 6 bases at V and 3 bases at J, with 17 bases between.

This clonotype came up many times. The chain employs TRBV11-2 and TRBJ2-1; maybe TRBD2 (6 bases). Germline V gene data show CDR1 as SGHAT and CDR2 as FQNNGV. Trimming took 5 bases from V and 0 from J, leaving 11 bases between them. The CDR3 is 15 amino acids. This CDR3 is CASSLGLISYNEQFF. In nucleotides, the CDR3 is TGTGCCAGCAGCCTGGGACTTATCTCCTACAATGAGCAGTTCTTC.

This clonotype was seen repeatedly, ten times or more. The V gene is TRBV28, the J gene TRBJ1-5, with no clear D. The CDR3 extends over 16 amino acids. Germline V gene sequence: CDR1 MDHEN, CDR2 SYDVKM. V shed 8 bases and J shed 0 bases, with 17 bases lying between them. In nucleotides, the CDR3 is TGTGCCAGCGAATCGGCACAGCTCTATAGCAATCAGCCCCAGCATTTT. Residues: CASESAQLYSNQPQHF.

This clonotype was seen ten or more times. This chain links TRBV2 with TRBJ2-3; D gene unclear. The V gene lost 6 bases and the J gene lost 1 base, with 5 bases spanning the gap. This CDR3 has 12 residues. CDR1 is SNHLY and CDR2 is FYNNEI in the germline V gene. CDR3 bases: TGTGCCAGCAGGGGCCGCACAGATACGCAGTATTTT. Protein: CASRGRTDTQYF. Combining the CDR3 with reference TRBV2 and TRBJ2-3 gives the whole variable domain EPEVTQTPSHQVTQMGQEVILRCVPISNHLYFYWYRQILGQKVEFLVSFYNNEISEKSEIFDDQFSVERPDGSNFTLKIRSTKLEDSAMYFCASRGRTDTQYFGPGTRLTVL.

This clonotype occurred once. The chain is built from TRBV4-2 and TRBJ1-1; no firm D call. The V and J ends lost 2 bases and 1 base respectively, with 11 bases between them. Germline values: CDR1 LGHNA, CDR2 YNFKEQ. The CDR3 is 15 amino acids. The CDR3 loop reads CASSQLPVGNTEAFF. Written as DNA, the CDR3 is TGTGCCAGCAGCCAATTGCCAGTGGGGAACACTGAAGCTTTCTTT.

This clonotype was observed many times. The chain recombines TRBV12-3 or TRBV12-4 with TRBJ1-4; D unresolved. This CDR3 region has 13 residues. Trimming took 7 bases from V and 5 from J, leaving 11 bases between them. CDR3 in DNA: TGTGCCAGCACCAGGCAGATGAATGAAAAACTGTTTTTT. Amino acid sequence: CASTRQMNEKLFF.

This clonotype appeared many times. The CDR3 loop is CASHITGISYEQYF. As DNA, the CDR3 is TGTGCCAGCCATATCACAGGGATTTCCTACGAGCAGTACTTC. The rearrangement uses TRBV2 and TRBJ2-7; perhaps TRBD1 as D (6 bases). This CDR3 is 14 amino acids long. CDR1 SNHLY and CDR2 FYNNEI come from the germline V gene. V was cut by 8 bases and J by 1 base, with 15 bases left in between.

This clonotype showed up many times. The chain recombines TRBV30 with TRBJ2-3; 9 nucleotides agree with TRBD1. With V trimmed by 2 bases and J by 6 bases, 9 bases remained unmatched. The CDR3 covers 15 residues. Germline assignment: CDR1 GTSNPN and CDR2 SVGIG (reference sequence). CDR3 nucleotides: TGTGCCTGGAGTCCGGGACAGGGCCCTTTGGATACGCAGTATTTT. Translated, it gives CAWSPGQGPLDTQYF.